This is a list of T cell receptor beta chains from one sample in a study of T cell changes during pregnancy in multiple sclerosis. Sequenced by immunoSEQ multiplex PCR; TCRdb stores in-frame clones only, minus some. The sample holds 40,000 to 45,000 clones, around nine tenths seen once. This sample comprised CD4+ T cells from peripheral blood mononuclear cells, obtained in the first trimester of pregnancy. The receptors originated from a female donor with multiple sclerosis, enrolled in a pregnancy study. Both conserved end residues are part of each CDR3. A D gene is named only where the DNA matches it firmly. Clone size is not always given. Where it is, it says once, few, many or a class for expanded clones.

TRBJ2-5 - TRBV10-1 15 TRBD2 CASSGLAGGRETQYF TGCGCCAGCAGTGGACTAGCGGGAGGCCGGGAGACCCAGTACTTC
TRBJ2-6 - TRBV5-1 15 - CASGSRLPGANVLTF TGCGCCAGCGGATCTAGACTCCCCGGGGCCAACGTCCTGACTTTC
TRBJ2-7 - TRBV30 12 - CAWKQGTYEQYF TGTGCCTGGAAACAGGGAACCTACGAGCAGTACTTC
TRBJ1-1 - TRBV28 14 - CASREAGLNTEAFF TGTGCCAGCAGGGAGGCAGGTTTGAACACTGAAGCTTTCTTT
TRBJ2-7 - TRBV29-1 13 - CSVGRGMAYEQYF TGCAGCGTTGGACGCGGGATGGCCTACGAGCAGTACTTC
TRBJ2-5 once TRBV11-2 16 - CASSSGQGIGLETQYF TGTGCCAGCAGCTCAGGGCAGGGTATCGGGTTAGAGACCCAGTACTTC
TRBJ1-5 once TRBV19 13 TRBD1 CASSGTGTLHQHF TGTGCCAGTTCCGGGACAGGGACTTTACATCAGCATTTT
TRBJ2-7 - TRBV5-1 16 TRBD2 CASTNGGTSGIYEQYF TGCGCCAGCACCAATGGGGGGACTAGCGGGATCTACGAGCAGTACTTC
TRBJ1-2 - TRBV18 13 TRBD1 CASSPGQEYGYTF TGTGCCAGCTCACCGGGACAGGAGTATGGCTACACCTTC
TRBJ2-2 - TRBV5-6 14 - CASSFSRSLLGLFF TGTGCCAGCAGCTTTAGTAGGTCACTCCTAGGGCTGTTTTTT
TRBJ2-7 - TRBV5-1 14 TRBD1 CASSLAGTAYEQYF TGCGCCAGCAGCTTGGCCGGGACAGCCTACGAGCAGTACTTC
TRBJ2-6 - TRBV5-1 15 TRBD1 CASSRDRAGANVLTF TGCGCCAGCAGCCGGGACAGGGCTGGGGCCAACGTCCTGACTTTC
TRBJ1-1 once TRBV2 14 TRBD1 CASREGQLNTEAFF TGTGCCAGCAGAGAGGGACAGTTGAACACTGAAGCTTTCTTT
TRBJ2-5 - TRBV6-5 16 TRBD2 CASSYFGTSGRETQYF TGTGCCAGCAGTTACTTCGGGACTAGCGGGAGAGAGACCCAGTACTTC
TRBJ1-4 - TRBV5-1 15 TRBD1 CASSLDTGVGEKLFF TGCGCCAGCAGCTTGGACACAGGGGTCGGCGAAAAACTGTTTTTT
TRBJ1-1 - TRBV5-1 14 TRBD1 CASSTGQGRTEAFF TGCGCCAGCAGCACAGGACAGGGTAGGACTGAAGCTTTCTTT
TRBJ1-1 once TRBV10-2 14 TRBD1 CASSGQGMNTEAFF TGCGCCAGCAGTGGACAGGGCATGAACACTGAAGCTTTCTTT
TRBJ2-2 - TRBV25-1 15 TRBD1 CASSEVDRGTWELFF TGTGCCAGCAGTGAAGTGGACAGGGGGACCTGGGAGCTGTTTTTT
TRBJ2-7 - TRBV4-1 14 TRBD1 CASSRDRSSYEQYF TGCGCCAGCAGCCGGGACAGGAGCTCCTACGAGCAGTACTTC
TRBJ2-2 - TRBV5-1 15 TRBD2 CASRLAGGITGELFF TGCGCCAGCAGACTAGCGGGAGGAATCACCGGGGAGCTGTTTTTT
TRBJ2-1 - TRBV7-2 15 TRBD2 CASSLDGRAWNEQFF TGTGCCAGCAGCTTAGACGGGAGGGCCTGGAATGAGCAGTTCTTC
TRBJ2-3 - TRBV19 15 TRBD2 CASRLAQGGTDTQYF TGTGCCAGCAGACTAGCCCAGGGAGGGACAGATACGCAGTATTTT
TRBJ2-2 few TRBV5-1 14 TRBD2 CASNTGTRGGELFF TGCGCCAGCAACACCGGGACTAGGGGTGGGGAGCTGTTTTTT
TRBJ2-1 few TRBV9 18 TRBD2 CASNLGLAGVYGYNEQFF TGTGCCAGCAACCTAGGACTAGCGGGAGTATATGGGTACAATGAGCAGTTCTTC
TRBJ2-6 - TRBV11-2 18 TRBD2 CASSLWTSGYSGANVLTF TGTGCCAGCAGCTTATGGACTAGCGGTTACTCTGGGGCCAACGTCCTGACTTTC
TRBJ1-5 - TRBV30 14 TRBD1 CAWSRDRVGQPQHF TGTGCCTGGAGCCGGGACAGGGTCGGTCAGCCCCAGCATTTT
TRBJ2-5 - TRBV7-2 14 - CASSGRAGQETQYF TGTGCCAGCAGCGGGCGGGCAGGTCAAGAGACCCAGTACTTC
TRBJ2-4 - TRBV29-1 13 TRBD1 CSVSQGARNIQYF TGCAGCGTATCACAGGGGGCGCGGAACATTCAGTACTTC
TRBJ1-2 - TRBV7-6 12 TRBD1 CAIYDRGHGYTF TGTGCCATATATGACAGGGGCCATGGCTACACCTTC
TRBJ1-2 - TRBV5-6 13 TRBD1 CASTEDRVYGYTF TGTGCCAGCACCGAAGACAGGGTCTATGGCTACACCTTC
TRBJ1-1 - TRBV5-4 16 TRBD1 CASSVGQGRVGTEAFF TGTGCCAGCAGCGTGGGACAGGGGAGGGTAGGCACTGAAGCTTTCTTT
TRBJ2-7 - TRBV28 17 TRBD2 CASSSIAPLAGVDEQYF TGTGCCAGCAGTTCTATTGCCCCGTTAGCGGGAGTAGACGAGCAGTACTTC
TRBJ2-1 - TRBV29-1 18 - CSVVDRWLGESSYNEQFF TGCAGCGTTGTGGACCGATGGCTCGGGGAGAGCTCCTACAATGAGCAGTTCTTC
TRBJ1-3 - TRBV5-1 16 - CASSFAGSSSGNTIYF TGCGCCAGCAGCTTCGCAGGGTCATCCTCTGGAAACACCATATATTTT
TRBJ1-3 - TRBV2 15 TRBD1 CASSTGQGSGNTIYF TGTGCCAGCAGCACGGGACAGGGCTCTGGAAACACCATATATTTT
TRBJ1-2 once TRBV5-4 14 - CASSLGGRDDGYTF TGTGCCAGCAGCTTGGGGGGGAGGGACGATGGCTACACCTTC
TRBJ2-1 - TRBV5-1 15 - CASSLGLSSYNEQFF TGCGCCAGCAGCTTGGGCCTGAGCTCCTACAATGAGCAGTTCTTC
TRBJ1-2 - TRBV28 15 TRBD1 CASRTGGNSNYGYTF TGTGCCAGCAGGACAGGGGGCAACTCTAACTATGGCTACACCTTC
TRBJ2-1 - TRBV5-1 16 TRBD2 CASSVGGTSGSGEQFF TGCGCCAGCAGCGTGGGAGGGACTAGCGGGAGTGGTGAGCAGTTCTTC
TRBJ1-2 - TRBV7-2 16 TRBD1 CASSTAGGAGPGGYTF TGTGCCAGCAGCACCGCAGGGGGCGCTGGGCCTGGTGGCTACACCTTC
TRBJ2-7 - TRBV6-1 16 TRBD1 CASSANRDRTSYEQYF TGTGCCAGCAGTGCGAACCGGGACAGGACCTCCTACGAGCAGTACTTC
TRBJ2-1 - TRBV19 13 - CASRLTGYNEQFF TGTGCCAGTAGGCTAACGGGTTACAATGAGCAGTTCTTC
TRBJ1-1 - TRBV19 19 - CASSIVGRQGRGMNTEAFF TGTGCCAGTAGTATAGTGGGTAGGCAGGGGCGAGGGATGAACACTGAAGCTTTCTTT